This T cell receptor beta chain appears in the sequencing data of a study of spatial heterogeneity in lung cancer. Across the study: The donor population consisted of some 72 patients with untreated, early-stage non-small cell lung cancer. Available PBMC from follow-up, collected a median of roughly 26 months after resection, underwent sequencing.

The study, taken as a whole, reports: Tumor TCRs that were ubiquitous and expanded showed up in blood more at resection than follow-up.

The V gene lost 5 bases and the J gene lost 4 bases, with 12 bases spanning the gap. Looked up from germline, CDR1 is SGHTA and CDR2 is FQGNSA. The CDR3 runs 14 residues. Carried by each TCR cDNA molecule was a unique molecular identifier. TCRdb reprocessed the 5' RACE reads with MiXCR, giving one entry per CDR3 protein. The data show about 26,000 distinct CDR3 sequences, 4.5% to 7.5% seen once. As to time point: blood at routine non-recurrence follow-up after resection. In each case, whole RNA from tumor, nontumor lung or frozen PBMC was sequenced unsorted. Details on this clonotype: Its target is not known.

This TCR derives from a male donor with early-stage non-small cell lung cancer. This chain joins TRBV7-2 and TRBJ2-1, with D tentatively TRBD2 (6 bases). The material sequenced was PBMCs, taken at follow-up. The chain's CDR3 is CASSPGLAYNEQFF. In DNA, the CDR3 is TGTGCCAGCAGCCCGGGACTCGCATACAATGAGCAGTTCTTC.